This T cell receptor (beta chain) derives from a study of cytomegalovirus exposure and HLA in healthy donors. In the case of this clone: The antigen is not known. Other DNA sequences of this sample code for an identical CDR3.

General study points: Reported findings show TCR beta sequences accurately forecast HLA-A and HLA-B alleles in most subjects.

The PCR used 60 Vbeta and 13 Jbeta primers. The repertoire was sequenced with immunoSEQ multiplex PCR; TCRdb's copy has only in-frame clones and lacks some. The sample contains roughly 140,000 clones, 82% of which appear only once. Trimming removed 1 base at V and 2 bases at J, with 9 bases between. Germline V lookup: CDR1 LNHDA, CDR2 SQIVND (reference sequence). The CDR3 totals 15 residues. The gene calls are TRBV19 and TRBJ1-5; D gene unclear. What was sequenced was PBMCs. This clonotype originated in a male donor in good health and CMV-seronegative. CDR3 in DNA: TGTGCCAGTAGTATAGGAGGAGGAGGCAATCAGCCCCAGCATTTT. Amino acid sequence: CASSIGGGGNQPQHF.